The following is a TCR beta chain sequence with its context. Its target is not known. The sample originates from a study of PD-1 blockade in mismatch repair-deficient tumors. Points from the study as a whole: After pembrolizumab, tumor-resident clones rose rapidly, then generally contracted before radiologic responses.

Mismatch repair deficiency was confirmed in all patients, by PCR or immunohistochemistry. TCR sequencing covered three patients who responded to pembrolizumab. V gave up 4 bases and J gave up 2 bases; unmatched junction bases: 2. Germline V gives CDR1 SGHRS, CDR2 YFSETQ. The CDR3 covers 13 residues. This table comes from immunoSEQ multiplex PCR, and its TCRdb copy is limited to in-frame clones, with some not included. Of about 39,000 clones listed, 80% to 85% were seen once; the top ten hold under 1.2%. This TCR was recovered from an adult with mismatch repair-deficient cancer. The chain carries TRBV5-1 and TRBJ2-5, with 7 bases identical to TRBD1. Specimen: PBMCs, collected approximately 9 months after starting pembrolizumab. CDR3 DNA: TGCGCCAGCAGCAGACAGGGACAAGAGACCCAGTACTTC. As protein: CASSRQGQETQYF.